The following is a T cell receptor beta chain sequence with its context. Antigen: not known. The germline V gene has CDR1 KGHSH and CDR2 LQKENI. Trimming took 6 bases from V and 13 from J; bases not matched to a gene: 14. This CDR3 is 13 amino acids long. In the PCR, 60 Vbeta and 13 Jbeta primers were used. Produced via immunoSEQ multiplex PCR; TCRdb's table is partial and in-frame only. The sample lists 150,000 or so clones; 65% to 80% were seen once. This entry belongs to a study of cytomegalovirus exposure and HLA in healthy donors. Study-level information: There were 350 to 450 genotyped donors. Of these, about 81% fell in the genetic ancestry cluster associated with self-reported Caucasian donors. The study's findings and limits: In an earlier analysis, about 87% or about 30%: the productive usage of most TCR beta V segments. An observed cluster of highly shared sequence variants was recorded as a likely sequencing artifact.

The TCR was taken from a woman in her 40s in good health and CMV-seronegative. The chain is built from TRBV18 and TRBJ1-2; 7 nucleotides agree with TRBD1. The sequenced sample consisted of PBMCs. CDR3 DNA sequence: TGTGCCAGCTCGTCACGTCCGGCAGGGGGGCTCACCTTC. Its protein product is CASSSRPAGGLTF.